These T cell receptor beta chains were read from a single sample in a study of blood T cells in healthy people across ages. TCRdb reprocessed the 5' RACE reads via MiXCR and lists one record per CDR3 protein. This sample carries hundreds of thousands of distinct CDR3 sequences, over 40% of them seen once, and the ten largest clones take about 13%. The sequencing sample was made of blood. The origin of the receptors is a woman of 80 years or more in good health. CDR3s include the opening cysteine and the closing phenylalanine or tryptophan. The order of the fields is J gene, V gene, clone size, D gene, CDR3 DNA, CDR3 protein. D genes are given only for firm matches. Expanded clones are given a class, and other clones once, few, many or no size at all.

TRBJ2-5 TRBV5-1 - TRBD2 TGCGCCAGCAGCTTTCTAGCGGGAAACTACAATGAGCAGTACTTC CASSFLAGNYNEQYF
TRBJ2-3 TRBV12-3/TRBV12-4 - TRBD2 TGTGCCAGCAGTTTACGGGGGGGGAACGCAGATACGCAGTATTTT CASSLRGGNADTQYF
TRBJ2-1 TRBV6-6 many - TGTGCCAGCAGTTATGACGGGGTGTCCGTTGAGCAGTTCTTC CASSYDGVSVEQFF
TRBJ2-3 TRBV20-1 - - TGCAGTGCTAGAAGTCGGCGGGGAGATACGCAGTATTTT CSARSRRGDTQYF
TRBJ1-3 TRBV6-1 few - TGTGCCAGCAGTGAAGTACAGGGATATCCTGGAAACACCATATATTTT CASSEVQGYPGNTIYF
TRBJ1-6 TRBV13 - - TGTGCCAGCAGCCATGGGACACTTGATAATTCACCCCTCCACTTT CASSHGTLDNSPLHF
TRBJ2-2 TRBV20-1 few - TGCAGTGCTAGGTGGTACGCGGGACCAACGAACACCGGGGAGCTGTTTTTT CSARWYAGPTNTGELFF
TRBJ2-1 TRBV11-2 many - TGTGCCAGCAGCTTAGGACAGCCCCTTCTTGGGCAGTTCTTC CASSLGQPLLGQFF
TRBJ2-4 TRBV12-3/TRBV12-4 - - TGTGCCAGCAGTTATTTTGGGGGGACAGTTAACATTCAGTACTTC CASSYFGGTVNIQYF
TRBJ1-5 TRBV12-3/TRBV12-4 many - TGTGCCAGCAGTTGGGGACGGAACCAGAGGGATCAGCCCCAGCATTTT CASSWGRNQRDQPQHF
TRBJ2-5 TRBV7-8 - TRBD1 TGTGCCAGCACCTCGGGGACAGGGGGCCGGGAGACCCAGTACTTC CASTSGTGGRETQYF
TRBJ1-4 TRBV6-5 - - TGTGCCAGCAGTTACTCGAGTTACGAAAAACTGTTTTTT CASSYSSYEKLFF
TRBJ1-1 TRBV29-1 few - TGCAGCGTTGCCGGGCCGAACACTGAAGCTTTCTTT CSVAGPNTEAFF
TRBJ1-2 TRBV3-1 - TRBD1 TGTGCCAGCAGCCCCTGGACAGGGCTGGAGGATGGCTACACCTTC CASSPWTGLEDGYTF
TRBJ2-1 TRBV20-1 many TRBD2 TGCAGTGCTAGAGGTCAGCTAGCGGGAGTATACAATGAGCAGTTCTTC CSARGQLAGVYNEQFF
TRBJ2-3 TRBV28 - - TGTGCCAGCAGTTGGACCGCTAGCACAGATACGCAGTATTTT CASSWTASTDTQYF
TRBJ2-4 TRBV5-6 many - TGTGCCAGCAGCTCCTACCGGTTCGGGGGAAACATTCAGTACTTC CASSSYRFGGNIQYF
TRBJ2-2 TRBV25-1 - - TGTGCCAGCAGTGTCAGGGGACACGCCACCGGGGAGCTGTTTTTT CASSVRGHATGELFF
TRBJ1-6 TRBV5-1 few - TGCGCCAGCAGCTTGACGAGCTCCTATAATTCACCCCTCCACTTT CASSLTSSYNSPLHF
TRBJ1-6 TRBV2 many - TGTGCCAGCAGGGGGGACTCGCTTAATTCACCCCTCCACTTT CASRGDSLNSPLHF
TRBJ2-7 TRBV20-1 once TRBD1 TGCAGTGCTAACAGGACAGGGGCCTTCTCCTACGAGCAGTACTTC CSANRTGAFSYEQYF
TRBJ2-7 TRBV25-1 many - TGTGCCAGCAGCGTTTGGGGGCAGAACGAGCAGTACTTC CASSVWGQNEQYF
TRBJ2-3 TRBV20-1 - - TGCAGCGAAAGCGGGAGCACAGATACGCAGTATTTT CSESGSTDTQYF
TRBJ2-6 TRBV15 - - TGTGCCACCAGCCTCAAAGCCTACTCTGGGGCCAACGTCCTGACTTTC CATSLKAYSGANVLTF
TRBJ2-1 TRBV7-9 - - TGTGCCAGCAGCTGGCTGATAAATGAGCAGTTCTTC CASSWLINEQFF
TRBJ2-7 TRBV11-2 few - TGTGCCAGCAGCTACAACGGGGACGAAAACTCCTACGAGCAGTACTTC CASSYNGDENSYEQYF
TRBJ2-7 TRBV2 - - TGTGCCAGCAGTGGGACTGGTAAGTACGAGCAGTACTTC CASSGTGKYEQYF
TRBJ1-2 TRBV12-3/TRBV12-4 - - TGTGCCAGCAGGTTGTCCCTTAGGCCCACAAATGGCTACACCTTC CASRLSLRPTNGYTF
TRBJ2-5 TRBV12-3/TRBV12-4 many - TGTGCCAGCAGTCGGCATAACCTAGGGGGGACCACAGAGACCCAGTACTTC CASSRHNLGGTTETQYF
TRBJ1-1 TRBV7-2 - - TGTGCCAGCAGCTTCAACAGGGTGTGGACTGAAGCTTTCTTT CASSFNRVWTEAFF
TRBJ2-7 TRBV12-3/TRBV12-4 many TRBD2 TGTGCCAGCAGTTCTCAAGCGGGAGGTGCCTACGAGCAGTACTTC CASSSQAGGAYEQYF
TRBJ2-7 TRBV7-9 - - TGTGCCAGCAGCCCGATTCGCGAGCAGTACTTC CASSPIREQYF
TRBJ1-4 TRBV10-3 many TRBD1 TGTGCCATCGGGGGACAGGTTAATGAAAAACTGTTTTTT CAIGGQVNEKLFF
TRBJ2-5 TRBV20-1 few TRBD2 TGCAGTGCTAGAAGCGGGAATCAAGAGACCCAGTACTTC CSARSGNQETQYF
TRBJ2-2 TRBV5-1 few - TGCGCCAGCAGCTTGATCGGGAAGCTGTTTTTT CASSLIGKLFF
TRBJ1-4 TRBV4-2 many - TGTGCCAGCAGCCCCAAGGGGCAGTCCGGGGTTCGGGGTGAGGAAAAACTGTTTTTT CASSPKGQSGVRGEEKLFF
TRBJ1-1 TRBV14 few - TGTGCCAGCAGCCCTTGGGGGCAGAGTGAAGCTTTCTTT CASSPWGQSEAFF
TRBJ2-7 TRBV11-1 few - TGTGCCAGCAGCCTAAAGAGATCTGGACAGCCATACAATGAGCAGTACTTC CASSLKRSGQPYNEQYF
TRBJ2-3 TRBV29-1 few - TGCAGCGTTGGGCGGTCAGGGTCAACAGATACGCAGTATTTT CSVGRSGSTDTQYF
TRBJ2-3 TRBV2 - TRBD1 TGTGCCAGCAGAGGGACAGGGAGGACAGATACGCAGTATTTT CASRGTGRTDTQYF
TRBJ1-1 TRBV20-1 - TRBD1 TGCAGTGCTTCGGGACAGGGGAAGCGGTCACCGAACACTGAAGCTTTCTTT CSASGQGKRSPNTEAFF
TRBJ2-7 TRBV9 few TRBD2 TGTGCCAGCAGCGTATTGGGGGGGATTTACAATGAGCAGTACTTC CASSVLGGIYNEQYF
TRBJ2-2 TRBV27 few TRBD2 TGTGCCAGCAGTACCAGCCGGACTAGCCCACCACCCGGGGAGCTGTTTTTT CASSTSRTSPPPGELFF
TRBJ1-2 TRBV28 many - TGTGCCAGCAGTGGGGTGTTCGGGGAGTATGGCTACACCTTC CASSGVFGEYGYTF
TRBJ1-2 TRBV13 - - TGTGCCAGCAGCCGAGGGGTTGACGGCTACACCTTC CASSRGVDGYTF
TRBJ1-6 TRBV4-2 few TRBD1 TGTGCCAGCAGCTCCTCGGGTAGGGGGCTCGCACATTATAATTCACCCCTCCACTTT CASSSSGRGLAHYNSPLHF
TRBJ1-5 TRBV28 - TRBD1 TGTGCCAGCAATGCCCCGACAGGGGGGGATCAGCCCCAGCATTTT CASNAPTGGDQPQHF